These T cell receptor beta chains were read from a single sample in a study of blood T cell repertoires in COVID-19. Libraries were prepared by immunoSEQ multiplex PCR; TCRdb keeps only in-frame clonotypes and omits some of them. The sample yields tens of thousands of clones, 70% to 85% seen once. Sequenced material: peripheral blood. Source of these receptors: a man older than 75 with acute or convalescent COVID-19. Both conserved end residues are trimmed from each CDR3. Fields, in order: clone size, V gene, CDR3 protein. Where a row states a size, it is once, few, many or the class of an expanded clone; other rows omit it.

size: few; V: TRBV6-5; CDR3: ASGLSSSSYEQY
size: few; V: TRBV5-1; CDR3: ASSLDGGTGNTIY
size: -; V: TRBV2; CDR3: ASTGTLSSYEQY
size: -; V: TRBV18; CDR3: ASSTGTLALH
size: once; V: TRBV3-1/TRBV3-2; CDR3: ASRTRGVNSPLH
size: once; V: TRBV5-1; CDR3: ASSLGHGYEQY
size: -; V: TRBV11-2; CDR3: ASSLGQGDQPQH
size: once; V: TRBV11-3; CDR3: ASSSLSGRNFNEQF
size: -; V: TRBV30; CDR3: AWSVLGVRQPQH
size: -; V: TRBV10-3; CDR3: ATQGRSLDNEQF
size: -; V: TRBV6-1; CDR3: ASIRGKNTGELF
size: -; V: TRBV2; CDR3: ASSELAGASVSSYNEQF
size: -; V: TRBV5-1; CDR3: ASSLGLDSHFYNEQF
size: -; V: TRBV10-3; CDR3: AINGLAGGRAQY
size: -; V: TRBV19; CDR3: ASSIGRLAF
size: -; V: TRBV5-1; CDR3: ASSPLTGMETQY
size: medium-sized; V: TRBV6-6; CDR3: ASSLGTGYGYT
size: once; V: TRBV28; CDR3: ASIGARTYGYT
size: -; V: TRBV10-3; CDR3: AISALGQGITYEQY
size: -; V: TRBV9; CDR3: ASSMGASNQPQH
size: -; V: TRBV18; CDR3: ASSPAGTGGGQPQH
size: once; V: TRBV28; CDR3: ASSKNDREQF
size: -; V: TRBV6-1; CDR3: ASSGWDRGRGETQY
size: -; V: TRBV3-1/TRBV3-2; CDR3: ASSQAGTGGCH
size: -; V: TRBV18; CDR3: ASSPGQGNPGNTIY
size: -; V: TRBV5-1; CDR3: ASSAGTGGGTEAF
size: few; V: TRBV5-4; CDR3: ASSSPRQGSYGYT
size: -; V: TRBV9; CDR3: ASSVGVRGGDEKLF
size: -; V: TRBV6-5; CDR3: ASRRQMNTEAF
size: -; V: TRBV5-1; CDR3: ASSMTSGRNTGELF
size: -; V: TRBV18; CDR3: ASSQLTEYNEQF
size: -; V: TRBV10-2; CDR3: ASRQGNQPQH
size: -; V: TRBV5-5; CDR3: ASSLWGVSGNQPQH
size: -; V: TRBV5-6; CDR3: ASSGTGRLNEKLF
size: -; V: TRBV30; CDR3: AWREGQGSFYGYT
size: -; V: TRBV7-2; CDR3: ASSSYLNEKLF
size: -; V: TRBV30; CDR3: AWSIKRTANEKLF
size: -; V: TRBV28; CDR3: ASDTMKRAKY
size: few; V: TRBV30; CDR3: AWSLRTGAGYT
size: few; V: TRBV2; CDR3: ASTQGMNTEAF